This is a list of T cell receptor beta chains from one sample in a study of cytomegalovirus exposure and HLA in healthy donors. Clones were read by immunoSEQ multiplex PCR, and TCRdb kept only the in-frame ones, dropping some. The data hold roughly 220,000 clones, with over 80% observed a single time. Material: PBMCs. Receptors were obtained from a woman younger than 35 in good health and CMV-seronegative. The CDR3 runs from the conserved cysteine through the conserved F or W. A D gene is named only where the DNA matches it firmly. Clone size is not always given. Where it is, it says once, few, many or a class for expanded clones.

cdr3_nt cdr3_aa d_call clone_size j_call v_call
TGCGCCAGCAGCCAGGAACCAGGGACTACCTATGGCTACACCTTC CASSQEPGTTYGYTF NA NA TRBJ1-2 TRBV4-1
TGTGCCAGCAGCCAGACTAGGGTGAGCTCCTACGAGCAGTACTTC CASSQTRVSSYEQYF NA NA TRBJ2-7 TRBV11-2
TGTGCCTGGAGTGTACCAAAAACAGGGGGCACTGAAGCTTTCTTT CAWSVPKTGGTEAFF TRBD1 NA TRBJ1-1 TRBV30
TGTGCCAGCAGGTTGTCTACCCAACAGACAGATACGCAGTATTTT CASRLSTQQTDTQYF NA NA TRBJ2-3 TRBV7-9
TGCGCCAGCTCTCCTTACAGGGGGCCCTCCTACAATGAGCAGTTCTTC CASSPYRGPSYNEQFF TRBD1 NA TRBJ2-1 TRBV4-1
TGTGCCAGCAAAGTAGCGGGGGTCTCCTACAATGAGCAGTTCTTC CASKVAGVSYNEQFF TRBD2 NA TRBJ2-1 TRBV7-9
TGCGCCAGCAGTGAGTCGATTCTAGCGCCCCTCCACTTT CASSESILAPLHF NA NA TRBJ1-6 TRBV10-1
TGTGCCAGCACGACAGCGGGACTAAACTACGAGCAGTACTTC CASTTAGLNYEQYF TRBD2 NA TRBJ2-7 TRBV27
TGTGCCAGCAGCGCCTTAGGGGGGGCGAGTAACTGGGAAAAACTGTTTTTT CASSALGGASNWEKLFF NA NA TRBJ1-4 TRBV5-4
TGTGCCAGCAGTCCCCGACTGGGACTAGCGGGAGTAAAACCACGCCCTTACGAGCAGTACTTC CASSPRLGLAGVKPRPYEQYF TRBD2 few TRBJ2-7 TRBV27
TGCGCCAGCAGCTTGACACTTTCCTCTCCGGGACAGCCCTACAATGAGCAGTTCTTC CASSLTLSSPGQPYNEQFF TRBD1 NA TRBJ2-1 TRBV5-1
TGCGCCAGCAGCGTGGGGACAGTAGACAATGAGCAGTTCTTC CASSVGTVDNEQFF TRBD1 once TRBJ2-1 TRBV5-1
TGTGCCTGGAGTGTACCAGGGGCGGTTACTGAAGCTTTCTTT CAWSVPGAVTEAFF NA NA TRBJ1-1 TRBV30
TGTGCCAGCAGTGAAGCGGGGAGGGCCATTGGGGCCAACGTCCTGACTTTC CASSEAGRAIGANVLTF TRBD2 NA TRBJ2-6 TRBV6-1
TGTGCCAGTAGTATGGTTAGCGCTTACAATGAGCAGTTCTTC CASSMVSAYNEQFF NA NA TRBJ2-1 TRBV19
TGTGCCATCCTAGGGACGGGAGACACCGGGGAGCTGTTTTTT CAILGTGDTGELFF NA NA TRBJ2-2 TRBV28
TGTGCCTGGGACAGGGACAATCAGCCCCAGCATTTT CAWDRDNQPQHF TRBD1 few TRBJ1-5 TRBV30
TGCGCCAGCAGTTCGCAGGGGGCTGGCAATCAGCCCCAGCATTTT CASSSQGAGNQPQHF TRBD1 NA TRBJ1-5 TRBV4-1
TGTGCCAGCAGTCTCGGGGGGCCATCCAAAAACATTCAGTACTTC CASSLGGPSKNIQYF NA NA TRBJ2-4 TRBV6-5
TGTGCCAGCAGTGGAATTCGTCCCGGGACAGGGGCGAATTCACCCCTCCACTTT CASSGIRPGTGANSPLHF TRBD1 NA TRBJ1-6 TRBV2
TGCGCCAGCAGCATCCGGGACTCCGCCACGGAGCAGTTCTTC CASSIRDSATEQFF NA NA TRBJ2-1 TRBV5-1
TGTGCCAGCACCCGAACAGGATACTACAATGAGCAGTTCTTC CASTRTGYYNEQFF NA NA TRBJ2-1 TRBV6-5
TGCGCCAGCAGCCCCACCGAAGCCGATGAAAAACTGTTTTTT CASSPTEADEKLFF NA NA TRBJ1-4 TRBV4-1
TGTGCCAGCAGCGTAGAGGGGAGGCCTCGAGATACGCAGTATTTT CASSVEGRPRDTQYF NA NA TRBJ2-3 TRBV9
TGTGCCAGCACCCCTGAGCTAGCGGGAGCCTACGAGCAGTACTTC CASTPELAGAYEQYF TRBD2 once TRBJ2-7 TRBV7-2
TGTGCCAGCAGCCGAGAACCGGGACAGGGGGCGAGCGGCTACACCTTC CASSREPGQGASGYTF TRBD1 NA TRBJ1-2 TRBV5-4
TGTGCCAGCAGCTTAGATGATCCGCACTCCTATGGCTACACCTTC CASSLDDPHSYGYTF NA NA TRBJ1-2 TRBV7-9
TGCGCCAGCAGCTTGGACGGAGCGGGAGGCGGGACCGGGGAGCTGTTTTTT CASSLDGAGGGTGELFF TRBD2 NA TRBJ2-2 TRBV5-1
TGTGCCAGCAGGTTCACCGGGACAGGGAACACTGAAGCTTTCTTT CASRFTGTGNTEAFF TRBD1 NA TRBJ1-1 TRBV6-5
TGTGCCAGTAAACATTCGGGGTCTAACTATGGCTACACCTTC CASKHSGSNYGYTF NA NA TRBJ1-2 TRBV19
TGTGCCAGCAGTTACTCGGCGGGCTTTAGCTCCTACGAGCAGTACTTC CASSYSAGFSSYEQYF NA NA TRBJ2-7 TRBV6-6